The 27 T cell receptor beta chains in this list originate from one sample, sequenced in a study of blood T cell repertoires in COVID-19. Using immunoSEQ multiplex PCR, the repertoire was profiled, and TCRdb retains in-frame clones only, with some absent. The data contain more than 200,000 clones, approximately 86% of them singletons. Source material: PBMCs or T cells enriched from blood (not recorded which). The source is a woman aged 50 to 60 who had recovered from COVID-19.

The chain recombines TRBV9 with TRBJ2-1; D perhaps matches TRBD1 (5 bases). The CDR3 has 14 amino acids. Trimming pared 2 bases from V and 4 bases from J, leaving 10 bases between. Germline V gene data show CDR1 as SGDLS and CDR2 as YYNGEE. CDR3 loop: CASSVQTEYNEQFF. CDR3 DNA sequence: TGTGCCAGCAGCGTTCAGACAGAGTACAATGAGCAGTTCTTC.

The chain uses TRBV27 and TRBJ1-1, with D possibly TRBD1 on 5 matching bases. The CDR3 runs 14 residues. Germline assignment: CDR1 MNHEY and CDR2 SMNVEV (reference sequence). V was shortened by 5 bases and J by 1 base, with 11 bases between the two germline ends. Here the CDR3 reads CASSVSQGNTEAFF. CDR3 DNA: TGTGCCAGCAGTGTCTCTCAGGGGAACACTGAAGCTTTCTTT.

V and J are TRBV20-1 and TRBJ2-5; tentatively, D is TRBD1 (5 bases). Germline CDR1 is DFQATT and CDR2 is SNEGSKA (reference sequence). Trimming shortened V by 8 bases and J by 2 bases, and 9 bases separated the two germline ends. The CDR3 sequence is 11 residues long. The CDR3 sequence is CSPDRQETQYF. Here the CDR3 DNA reads TGCAGTCCTGACAGACAAGAGACCCAGTACTTC.

The V gene is TRBV3-1 (or the pseudogene TRBV3-2), the J gene TRBJ2-7; a weak D match, TRBD2 (5 bases). Germline loops: CDR1 LGHDT, CDR2 YNNKEL (reference sequence). The CDR3 is 13 amino acids. V lost 4 bases, J lost 7 bases, and 14 bases lay in between. The CDR3 loop reads CASSPGIAREQYF. The CDR3 DNA reads TGTGCCAGCAGCCCGGGGATTGCTCGGGAGCAGTACTTC.

This chain connects TRBV6-1 to TRBJ2-2; the D is unclear. The CDR3 runs 15 residues. Trimming stripped 2 bases from V and 4 bases from J, with 11 bases between. In germline, CDR1 is MNHNS, CDR2 SASEGT. Written as DNA, the CDR3 is TGTGCCAGCAGTGAAAGGCTAGTAACCACCGGGGAGCTGTTTTTT. Amino acid sequence: CASSERLVTTGELFF.

V and J are TRBV19 and TRBJ2-3; TRBD2 aligns across 7 bases. The junction had 4 bases not matched to a gene; V was cut back by 3 bases and J by 1 base. The CDR3 runs 15 residues. CDR1 is LNHDA and CDR2 is SQIVND in the germline V gene (reference sequence). The CDR3 DNA follows: TGTGCCAGTAGTATCGGTCGGGAGGGCACAGATACGCAGTATTTT. This encodes CASSIGREGTDTQYF.

As for this clone: Additional DNA sequences in this sample encode the identical CDR3. The rearrangement links TRBV28 to TRBJ1-1; a weak D match, TRBD1 (6 bases). Trimming took 3 bases from V and 7 from J, leaving 9 bases between them. The CDR3 has 12 amino acids. In germline, CDR1 is MDHEN, CDR2 SYDVKM. DNA for the CDR3: TGTGCCAGCAGTTTGCTACAGGGTGAAGCTTTCTTT. Translated: CASSLLQGEAFF.

The chain employs TRBV4-2 and TRBJ2-3; unclear D gene. The CDR3 totals 15 residues. Trimming took off 0 bases at V and 4 bases at J, with 11 bases between the two ends. The germline CDR1 and CDR2 sequences are LGHNA and YNFKEQ. The CDR3 DNA sequence: TGTGCCAGCAGCCAAGATGGAGCTGGAGCAGATACGCAGTATTTT. Its translation: CASSQDGAGADTQYF.

This clone has a single count. CDR3 amino acids: CASGGGSSSYNSPLHF. CDR3 DNA sequence: TGTGCCAGCGGAGGGGGCTCCAGCTCCTATAATTCACCCCTCCACTTT. The rearrangement uses TRBV27 and TRBJ1-6; 7 nucleotides align to TRBD1. After removal of 8 bases from V and 0 bases from J, the junction contained 7 bases not matched to a gene. In germline, CDR1 is MNHEY, CDR2 SMNVEV (reference sequence). This CDR3 region has 16 residues.

V is TRBV7-6 and J is TRBJ1-1; a weak D match, TRBD1 (6 bases). V was pared by 1 base and J by 3 bases, with 12 bases between. Germline CDR1 is SGHVS and CDR2 is FNYEAQ. The CDR3 has 15 residues. The CDR3 region has the DNA TGTGCCAGCAGCTTAGAGGCAGGGGAGCACACTGAAGCTTTCTTT. Amino acids: CASSLEAGEHTEAFF.

The sample holds one count of this clone. The chain couples TRBV7-3 to TRBJ2-3; 7 bases are a match to TRBD1. Germline CDR1 and CDR2: SGHTA and FQGTGA. V dropped 5 bases and J dropped 6; count of bases not matched to a gene: 14. The CDR3 contains 16 residues. CDR3 sequence: CASSPMGTANSDTQYF. The DNA of the CDR3 is TGTGCCAGCAGCCCTATGGGGACAGCCAATTCGGATACGCAGTATTTT.

The chain links TRBV6-5 to TRBJ2-5; a weak D match, TRBD2 (5 bases). The CDR3 sequence is 12 residues long. Germline assignment: CDR1 MNHEY and CDR2 SVGAGI. Trimming stripped 8 bases from V and 4 bases from J, with 11 bases between. CDR3 residues: CASGGPRETQYF. In nucleotides, the CDR3 is TGTGCCAGCGGAGGCCCTCGAGAGACCCAGTACTTC.

This chain links TRBV5-6 with TRBJ1-2; TRBD1 aligns across 12 bases. The germline gives CDR1 SGHDT, CDR2 YYEEEE. The CDR3 loop spans 15 amino acids. Trimming removed 4 bases from V and 8 bases from J; junction bases left unmatched: 9. CDR3 DNA sequence: TGTGCCAGCAGCCCCGGGACAGGGGGCGTTCAAGGCTACACCTTC. As protein: CASSPGTGGVQGYTF.

The chain carries TRBV5-1 and TRBJ2-3; D gene ambiguous. Germline V gives CDR1 SGHRS, CDR2 YFSETQ. V lost 5 bases to trimming and J lost 0 bases, with 4 bases between them. The CDR3 sequence is 12 residues long. The CDR3 is CASSTSTDTQYF. CDR3 coding DNA: TGCGCCAGCAGTACTAGCACAGATACGCAGTATTTT.

This chain links TRBV11-1 with TRBJ2-3, with a tentative D call TRBD2 (5 bases). Deletions cut 5 bases from V and 0 bases from J, with 12 bases between. Germline V gene sequence: CDR1 SGHAT, CDR2 FQDESV (reference sequence). The length of the CDR3 is 15 residues. CDR3 DNA sequence: TGTGCCAGCAGCCGGATAGCGTCAAGCACAGATACGCAGTATTTT. It encodes CASSRIASSTDTQYF.

The chain combines TRBV7-3 with TRBJ2-1; 7 bases align to TRBD2. CDR1 and CDR2 (germline): SGHTA, FQGTGA. CDR3 length equals 15 residues. V gave up 1 base and J gave up 8 bases; unmatched junction bases: 8. The CDR3 bases are TGTGCCAGCAGCTTAAGGAGCGGGAAAAGCGATGAGCAGTTCTTC. This sequence encodes CASSLRSGKSDEQFF.

V is TRBV3-1 (or the pseudogene TRBV3-2) and J is TRBJ2-1; tentatively, D is TRBD2 (6 bases). Trimming shortened V by 0 bases and J by 9 bases, and 9 bases separated the two germline ends. The CDR3 is 13 amino acids. The germline V gene encodes CDR1 LGHDT and CDR2 YNNKEL (reference sequence). Here the CDR3 DNA reads TGTGCCAGCAGCCAAGACCGCGGGGCTGAGCAGTTCTTC. Residues: CASSQDRGAEQFF.

This chain links TRBV28 with TRBJ1-1; 10 bases map to TRBD1. Unmatched junction bases numbered 17, after V lost 2 bases and J lost 11 bases. The CDR3 sequence is 17 residues long. Germline V CDR1 and CDR2: MDHEN, SYDVKM. DNA for the CDR3: TGTGCCAGCAGTTTACGTTGGACAGGGGGGCTATTAACCTGGGCTTTCTTT. Translating gives CASSLRWTGGLLTWAFF.

V is TRBV5-1 and J is TRBJ1-3, with 7 bases that match TRBD1. From germline, CDR1 is SGHRS and CDR2 YFSETQ. CDR3 size: 13 residues. V was pared by 6 bases and J by 7 bases, with 7 bases of the junction left unmatched. The CDR3 DNA sequence: TGCGCCAGCATCATCCGGGACAGTAACACCATATATTTT. Translating it yields CASIIRDSNTIYF.

This clone was found many times. The gene calls are TRBV10-3 and TRBJ1-1, with TRBD1 as a possible D gene (6 bases). CDR1 is ENHRY and CDR2 is SYGVKD in the germline V gene. The CDR3 runs to 14 residues. V was trimmed by 4 bases and J by 4 bases, leaving 13 bases between them. CDR3 nucleotide sequence: TGTGCCATCAGTGCGGGTCAGGACAGCACTGAAGCTTTCTTT. Translated, it gives CAISAGQDSTEAFF.

The chain combines TRBV19 with TRBJ1-3; D might be TRBD1 (6 bases). Trimming left V 5 bases short and J 2 bases short, with 19 bases between. The CDR3 is made up of 17 amino acids. Germline V gene data show CDR1 as LNHDA and CDR2 as SQIVND (reference sequence). CDR3 sequence: CASSSGTLRYAGNTIYF. In DNA, the CDR3 is TGTGCCAGTAGTTCCGGGACATTGCGCTATGCTGGAAACACCATATATTTT.

This clone was observed once. The chain has TRBV5-4 and TRBJ2-1, with TRBD1 matching 8 bases. The CDR3 covers 14 residues. V dropped 1 base and J dropped 8; count of bases not matched to a gene: 5. Per germline, CDR1 SGHNT and CDR2 YYREEE (reference sequence). DNA for the CDR3: TGTGCCAGCAGCTTGTCGGGACAGGTAGATGAGCAGTTCTTC. This gives the protein CASSLSGQVDEQFF.

The chain employs TRBV7-9 and TRBJ1-1; D gene unclear. Germline V gives CDR1 SEHNR, CDR2 FQNEAQ (reference sequence). The CDR3 is 13 residues long. Trimming pared 3 bases from V and 4 bases from J, leaving 9 bases between. Written as DNA, the CDR3 is TGTGCCAGCAGCTTCCTTTCGGGCACTGAAGCTTTCTTT. This codes for CASSFLSGTEAFF.

The chain employs TRBV5-8 and TRBJ1-5, with D unclear. Germline V lookup: CDR1 SGHTS, CDR2 YDEGEE. The CDR3 has 15 residues. Trimming stripped 2 bases from V and 0 bases from J, with 9 bases between. The DNA for the CDR3 is TGTGCCAGCAGCTTCCCAGGATATAGCAATCAGCCCCAGCATTTT. It codes for CASSFPGYSNQPQHF.

V is TRBV2 and J is TRBJ1-4, with D possibly being TRBD1 (6 bases). The CDR3 runs 15 residues. V dropped 4 bases and J dropped 5 bases, with 14 bases sitting between them. The germline CDR1 and CDR2 sequences are SNHLY and FYNNEI. The CDR3 loop reads CASSAATGENEKLFF. The CDR3 DNA reads as TGTGCCAGCAGTGCAGCGACAGGAGAGAATGAAAAACTGTTTTTT.

CDR3 in DNA: TGTGCCAGCAGTTACGTGGGACTACCTTACAATGAGCAGTTCTTC. The encoded protein is CASSYVGLPYNEQFF. The chain joins TRBV6-5 to TRBJ2-1, with 7 bases lining up with TRBD2. Germline lookup yields CDR1 MNHEY and CDR2 SVGAGI. With V trimmed by 2 bases and J by 4 bases, 5 bases remained unmatched. CDR3 length: 15 amino acids.

This chain joins TRBV6-5 and TRBJ2-5; TRBD1 matches 11 bases. The CDR3 is made up of 14 amino acids. Germline assignment: CDR1 MNHEY and CDR2 SVGAGI. V shed 8 bases and J 0 bases; nucleotides not matched to a gene: 2. CDR3 region: CASGDRGYQETQYF. The CDR3 DNA is TGTGCCAGCGGGGACAGGGGGTACCAAGAGACCCAGTACTTC.